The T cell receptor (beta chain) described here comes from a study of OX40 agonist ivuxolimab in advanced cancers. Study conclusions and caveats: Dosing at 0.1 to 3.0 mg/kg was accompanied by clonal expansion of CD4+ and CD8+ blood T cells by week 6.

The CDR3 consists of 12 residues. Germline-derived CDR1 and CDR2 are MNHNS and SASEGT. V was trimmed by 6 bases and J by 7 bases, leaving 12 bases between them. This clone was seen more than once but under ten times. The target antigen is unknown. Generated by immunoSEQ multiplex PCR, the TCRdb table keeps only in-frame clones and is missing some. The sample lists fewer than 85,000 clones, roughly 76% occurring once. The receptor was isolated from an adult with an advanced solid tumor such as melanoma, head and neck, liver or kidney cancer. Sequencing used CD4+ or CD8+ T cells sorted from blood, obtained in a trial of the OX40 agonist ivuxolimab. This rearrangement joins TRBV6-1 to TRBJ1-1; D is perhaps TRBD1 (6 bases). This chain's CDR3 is CASRTGGHEAFF. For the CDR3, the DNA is TGTGCCAGCAGGACAGGTGGGCATGAAGCTTTCTTT.